The text below deals with one T cell receptor (beta chain). The table lists this clone with a few counts. Its cognate antigen has yet to be identified. Base qualities are missing; no much larger clone stands one base away. From the germline V gene, CDR1 is SGHRS and CDR2 is YFSETQ. From the cysteine up to the phenylalanine, the CDR3 has a length of 13 residues. Only CDR3 DNA remains: 39 bases, in frame from the first base. V is clipped by 5 bases and J by 0 bases, and the sequence between their germline boundaries is 8 bases long. No treatment had been received by any patient before thyroid surgery. The study retrospectively analysed patient clinical samples collected from about 2012 to 2019 using T-cell receptor beta sequencing. This entry belongs to a study of metastatic and nonmetastatic thyroid tumors (dated by TCRdb to 2018 to 2021). As for the study more broadly: The researchers compared repertoires between peripheral blood samples and tumor or nodule tissue samples from patients with malignant or benign thyroid disease.

On the study overall, not on this receptor specifically: TCR beta diversity was reported as significantly higher in malignant tumors than in benign nodules, in both blood and tumor samples.

The protocol used for the library was PCR. Sequenced on an Illumina HiSeq 4000. The TCR beta-chain CDR3 region of each patient was profiled by high-throughput sequencing. The authors' analysis ran thus. Drawing on CDR3 differences between clinicopathological groups, the researchers built a classifier meant to tell apart patients with distant-metastatic papillary thyroid cancer. The Shannon index was used to measure repertoire diversity, and the Morisita-Horn index was used to measure how similar tumor and blood repertoires were. TCRdb passed the public sequencing reads through fastp at Q25 and MiXCR, retaining productive beta sequences. These V and J calls are TCRdb output, not the study's own analysis. Across this sample there are over 55,000 clones, with just under 30% seen only once. The ten biggest clones cover 15% to 20% of the sample.

Material for sequencing was blood. This sequence originates from a female donor with papillary thyroid cancer or a benign thyroid nodule (not recorded which). Some clones in this sample may be carry-over from other donors' samples. The sequence joins TRBV5-1 to TRBJ1-1; the D gene assignment is ambiguous. The CDR3 has the sequence CASRGIMNTEAFF. DNA sequence: TGCGCCAGCAGGGGCATAATGAACACTGAAGCTTTCTTT.